These 22 T cell receptor beta chains came from one sample sequenced in a study of beta chain features in type 1 diabetes. The sequenced template was cDNA made from the entire isolated RNA. Some clones are missing from TCRdb's copy, which holds only in-frame ones; the method was immunoSEQ multiplex PCR. The profile shows roughly 150,000 clones, 11% of them singletons. Sequences were obtained from central memory CD4+ T cells from blood. These receptors were taken from a man younger than 35 in good health.

The V gene is TRBV7-9, the J gene TRBJ1-2; the D is unclear. With 3 bases removed from V and 8 bases from J, the gap between germline ends came to 13 bases. This CDR3 region has 13 residues. Germline V gene lookup returns CDR1 SEHNR and CDR2 FQNEAQ (reference sequence). The CDR3 loop is CASSLDSSFGYTF. The CDR3 DNA sequence: TGTGCCAGCAGCTTGGACTCTAGCTTCGGCTACACCTTC.

This clone appeared many times. The J gene is TRBJ2-7, the V gene TRBV5-5, with D perhaps TRBD1 (6 bases). This CDR3 has 15 residues. In germline, CDR1 is SGHKS, CDR2 YYEKEE (reference sequence). The V and J ends lost 0 bases and 2 bases respectively, with 12 bases between them. CDR3 in amino acids: CASSLAAGVAYEQYF. The CDR3 DNA follows: TGTGCCAGCAGCTTGGCCGCAGGGGTGGCCTACGAGCAGTACTTC.

The gene calls are TRBV7-9 and TRBJ2-6; D call uncertain. The CDR3 runs 14 residues. Trimming took 0 bases from V and 4 from J, leaving 4 bases between them. Germline CDR1 and CDR2: SEHNR and FQNEAQ (reference sequence). CDR3 protein: CASSLARGANVLTF. In nucleotides, the CDR3 is TGTGCCAGCAGCTTAGCGCGGGGGGCCAACGTCCTGACTTTC.

The V call is TRBV25-1, the J call TRBJ1-1; 7 positions match TRBD1. Germline V gives CDR1 MGHDK, CDR2 SYGVNS. The CDR3 runs 14 residues. The trim removed 5 bases at V and 1 base at J, leaving 4 bases unmatched. The CDR3: CASSTWTGNTEAFF. The CDR3 DNA sequence: TGTGCCAGCAGTACCTGGACAGGGAACACTGAAGCTTTCTTT.

This chain connects TRBV4-2 to TRBJ1-3; a weak D match, TRBD1 (6 bases). Germline lookup yields CDR1 LGHNA and CDR2 YNFKEQ. There are 15 residues in the CDR3. V lost 8 bases, J lost 1 base, and 15 bases lay in between. The CDR3, as DNA: TGTGCCAGCGGGGGGGGCCGCGGGTCTGGAAACACCATATATTTT. This sequence encodes CASGGGRGSGNTIYF.

The gene calls are TRBV29-1 and TRBJ2-3, with D perhaps given as TRBD1 or TRBD2 (6 bases each). The germline V gene encodes CDR1 SQVTM and CDR2 ANQGSEA. V lost 5 bases and J 4 bases, leaving 16 bases between the germline ends. The CDR3 has 14 amino acids. The CDR3 loop reads CSVSDGGGSDTQYF. CDR3 nucleotides: TGCAGCGTTTCGGACGGAGGGGGATCAGATACGCAGTATTTT.

This clone showed up just once. V is TRBV15 and J is TRBJ2-2, with a possible D match to TRBD1 (6 bases). The germline V gene encodes CDR1 LNHNV and CDR2 YYDKDF (reference sequence). V gave up 5 bases and J gave up 4 bases, with 17 bases separating them. The CDR3 extends over 16 amino acids. The CDR3, as DNA: TGTGCCACCAGCTCATTCCGGTCAGGGGCCACCGGGGAGCTGTTTTTT. Translated, it gives CATSSFRSGATGELFF. The whole variable domain, remainder taken from reference TRBV15 and TRBJ2-2, is DAMVIQNPRYQVTQFGKPVTLSCSQTLNHNVMYWYQQKSSQAPKLLFHYYDKDFNNEADTPDNFQSRRPNTSFCFLDIRSPGLGDTAMYLCATSSFRSGATGELFFGEGSRLTVL.

This clone occurred a few times. CDR3 sequence reads: CASSLGRSNTGELFF. For the CDR3, the DNA is TGCGCCAGCAGCTTAGGGCGATCGAACACCGGGGAGCTGTTTTTT. The chain couples TRBV5-1 to TRBJ2-2, with no clear D. CDR1 and CDR2 from the germline V gene are SGHRS and YFSETQ. This CDR3 contains 15 residues. Trimming cost V 2 bases and J 0 bases, with 8 bases left between them.

This clone was observed a handful of times. The chain recombines TRBV7-3 with TRBJ2-5; the D gene could be TRBD1 or TRBD2 (6 bases each). The length of the CDR3 is 13 residues. V was clipped by 5 bases and J by 1 base, with 8 bases between them. Germline lookup yields CDR1 SGHTA and CDR2 FQGTGA. The DNA of the CDR3 is TGTGCCAGCAGCCGGGGGCTCCAAGAGACCCAGTACTTC. Amino acids: CASSRGLQETQYF. Variable domain in full (rest from reference TRBV7-3 and TRBJ2-5): GAGVSQTPSNKVTEKGKYVELRCDPISGHTALYWYRQSLGQGPEFLIYFQGTGAADDSGLPNDRFFAVRPEGSVSTLKIQRTERGDSAVYLCASSRGLQETQYFGPGTRLLVL.

In its sample, this clone was seen a few times. The rearrangement joins TRBV9 to TRBJ2-1, with 9 bases lining up with TRBD2. The CDR3 runs to 17 residues. J was trimmed by 6 bases and V by 0 bases; bases with no gene match: 10. Per the germline V gene, CDR1 is SGDLS and CDR2 is YYNGEE. The DNA of the CDR3 is TGTGCCAGCAGCGTAGGGGGTCTAGCGGGGAGTTCCAATGAGCAGTTCTTC. It specifies CASSVGGLAGSSNEQFF. Based on the CDR3 plus reference TRBV9 and TRBJ2-1, the full variable domain is DSGVTQTPKHLITATGQRVTLRCSPRSGDLSVYWYQQSLDQGLQFLIQYYNGEERAKGNILERFSAQQFPDLHSELNLSSLELGDSALYFCASSVGGLAGSSNEQFFGPGTRLTVL.

This clone was found many times. The genes are TRBV4-3 and TRBJ1-2; no reliable D call. This CDR3 spans 14 amino acids. In germline, CDR1 is LGHNA, CDR2 YSLEER. With 0 bases removed from V and 7 bases from J, the gap between germline ends came to 12 bases. CDR3 protein: CASSQERRQGGYTF. The CDR3, as DNA: TGCGCCAGCAGCCAAGAAAGAAGGCAAGGTGGCTACACCTTC.

CDR3 sequence (DNA): TGCAGTGCTAGTTTGGATACGCAGTATTTT. This gives the protein CSASLDTQYF. The chain recombines TRBV20-1 with TRBJ2-3; D is unresolved. V was cut by 3 bases and J by 6 bases, with 4 bases left in between. CDR1 and CDR2 from the germline V gene are DFQATT and SNEGSKA (reference sequence). The CDR3 sequence is 10 residues long.

This clone was seen a handful of times. The rearrangement links TRBV27 to TRBJ1-1, with a weak D call TRBD1 (6 bases). From germline, CDR1 is MNHEY and CDR2 SMNVEV (reference sequence). V was clipped by 8 bases and J by 5 bases, with 21 bases between them. This CDR3 spans 15 amino acids. In DNA, the CDR3 is TGTGCCAGCTCCCCCGGTCGGCAGGGGAGGACTGAAGCTTTCTTT. It encodes CASSPGRQGRTEAFF.

CDR3 sequence: CASSPTTETYEQYF. In nucleotides, the CDR3 is TGCGCCAGCAGCCCTACGACAGAAACCTACGAGCAGTACTTC. The chain has TRBV4-3 and TRBJ2-7, with D perhaps TRBD1 (5 bases). The germline V gene encodes CDR1 LGHNA and CDR2 YSLEER. The CDR3 runs 14 residues. V gave up 4 bases and J gave up 2 bases, with 12 bases separating them.

There are a few counts of this clone. J is TRBJ2-7 and V is TRBV29-1, with D perhaps TRBD2 (5 bases). CDR3 length equals 10 residues. The germline CDR1 and CDR2 sequences are SQVTM and ANQGSEA. Trimming took 4 bases from V and 6 from J, leaving 7 bases between them. As DNA, the CDR3 is TGCAGCGTTGGCGGGCGCGAGCAGTACTTC. It specifies CSVGGREQYF.

The chain carries TRBV5-1 and TRBJ1-2, with D unclear. Trimming removed 0 bases from V and 1 base from J, with 4 bases in between. Germline V gene data show CDR1 as SGHRS and CDR2 as YFSETQ. The CDR3 has 13 amino acids. The CDR3 sequence: CASSLERNYGYTF. In DNA, the CDR3 is TGCGCCAGCAGCTTGGAACGTAACTATGGCTACACCTTC. The full variable domain, completed using reference TRBV5-1 and TRBJ1-2, is KAGVTQTPRYLIKTRGQQVTLSCSPISGHRSVSWYQQTPGQGLQFLFEYFSETQRNKGNFPGRFSGRQFSNSRSEMNVSTLELGDSALYLCASSLERNYGYTFGSGTRLTVV.

The sample holds a few counts of this clone. The chain is built from TRBV9 and TRBJ1-4; D unclear. The CDR3 contains 15 residues. V gave up 0 bases and J gave up 0 bases, with 6 bases separating them. In germline, CDR1 is SGDLS, CDR2 YYNGEE. The CDR3 DNA is TGTGCCAGCAGCGTAGTAGGGTCAACTAATGAAAAACTGTTTTTT. It specifies CASSVVGSTNEKLFF.

CDR3 region: CAWAQGYSNQPQHF. The CDR3 DNA follows: TGTGCCTGGGCACAGGGTTATAGCAATCAGCCCCAGCATTTT. The chain recombines TRBV30 with TRBJ1-5, with D possibly TRBD1 on 6 matching bases. The length of the CDR3 is 14 residues. The V end lost 5 bases, the J end lost 0 bases, and 11 bases lay between the germline ends. Germline V gives CDR1 GTSNPN, CDR2 SVGIG (reference sequence).

There are a few counts of this clone. This chain connects TRBV10-3 to TRBJ2-1; no reliable D call. V dropped 4 bases and J dropped 3 bases, with 13 bases sitting between them. Per the germline V gene, CDR1 is ENHRY and CDR2 is SYGVKD. The CDR3 consists of 15 residues. CDR3 DNA: TGTGCCATCAGTGGTATTGGCGGAAACTACAATGAGCAGTTCTTC. This encodes CAISGIGGNYNEQFF.

A remark on this clone: A read error may explain this, as a much larger clone is one base away. The V and J genes are TRBV25-1 and TRBJ2-7; the match to TRBD2 covers 9 bases. The length of the CDR3 is 15 residues. CDR1 and CDR2 (germline): MGHDK, SYGVNS. CDR3 protein: CARSAPGGGAYEQYF. CDR3 coding DNA: TGTGCCCGCAGTGCCCCCGGCGGGGGGGCCTACGAGCAGTACTTC.

This clone has a handful of counts. The V and J genes are TRBV5-1 and TRBJ2-3; 8 nucleotides line up with TRBD1. V dropped 1 base and J dropped 6; count of bases not matched to a gene: 1. The CDR3 consists of 13 residues. Germline V gene data show CDR1 as SGHRS and CDR2 as YFSETQ. Here the CDR3 DNA reads TGCGCCAGCAGCTTGAGGGACAGGGATACGCAGTATTTT. This gives the protein CASSLRDRDTQYF.

In DNA form, the CDR3 reads TGTGCCAGCAGCTTACCCGGACAGGGGATTACCTACGAGCAGTACTTC. It translates to CASSLPGQGITYEQYF. V usage is TRBV7-9 and J usage is TRBJ2-7; 9 nucleotides match TRBD1. The germline V gene encodes CDR1 SEHNR and CDR2 FQNEAQ (reference sequence). The trim removed 2 bases at V and 2 bases at J, leaving 7 bases unmatched. The CDR3 totals 16 residues.